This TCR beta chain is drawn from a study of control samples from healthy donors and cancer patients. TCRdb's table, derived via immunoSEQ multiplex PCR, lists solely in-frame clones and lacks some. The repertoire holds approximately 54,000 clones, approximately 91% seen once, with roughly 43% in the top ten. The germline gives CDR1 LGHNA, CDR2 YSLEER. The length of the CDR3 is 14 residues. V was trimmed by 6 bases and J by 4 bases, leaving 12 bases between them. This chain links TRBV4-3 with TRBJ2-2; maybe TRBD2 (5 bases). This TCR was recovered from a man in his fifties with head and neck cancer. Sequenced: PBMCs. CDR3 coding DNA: TGCGCCAGCAGGAGGGCAGGAAGCACCGGGGAGCTGTTTTTT. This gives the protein CASRRAGSTGELFF.